The 2 T cell receptor beta chains presented below share a single source sample, sequenced in a study of blood T cell repertoires in COVID-19. Generated by immunoSEQ multiplex PCR, the TCRdb table keeps only in-frame clones and is missing some. The data contain roughly 200,000 clones, approximately 83% of them singletons. Sequencing was done on a sample of peripheral blood. The source of these receptors is a human donor with active or convalescent COVID-19. The donor label of this sample is uncertain.

This clone occurred once. The V and J genes are TRBV30 and TRBJ1-5; D unresolved. The ends were cut back, 0 bases at V and 3 bases at J, with 6 bases in the middle. The CDR3 is 13 residues long. Germline loops: CDR1 GTSNPN, CDR2 SVGIG (reference sequence). CDR3 bases: TGTGCCTGGAGTGTACGAGACAATCAGCCCCAGCATTTT. It specifies CAWSVRDNQPQHF.

The CDR3 bases are TGTGCCAGCAGCGTAGAGCAGGGCACTGAAGCTTTCTTT. Protein: CASSVEQGTEAFF. The chain carries TRBV9 and TRBJ1-1; D is possibly TRBD1 (5 bases). This CDR3 contains 13 residues. Deletions cut 0 bases from V and 4 bases from J, with 7 bases between. Germline lookup yields CDR1 SGDLS and CDR2 YYNGEE.